Below, 5 T cell receptor beta chains from the same sample are listed, as sequenced in a study of blood T cell repertoires in COVID-19. TCRdb keeps only in-frame clones here, not all; method: immunoSEQ multiplex PCR. Of roughly 200,000 clones in the sample, around four fifths were seen once. Source material: peripheral blood. Receptors originate from a woman older than 75 with COVID-19, enrolled during active disease.

The chain recombines TRBV21-1 with TRBJ2-1; TRBD1, the table's D call, was not compared with the DNA. TRBV21-1 is noted as a pseudogene. The CDR3 runs 13 residues. The CDR3 DNA reads as TGTGCCAGTCTCCGGGACAGGGACAATGAGCAGTTCTTC. Protein product: CASLRDRDNEQFF.

The chain uses TRBV7-3 and TRBJ1-1, with 10 bases matching TRBD1. The CDR3 runs to 17 residues. V shed 2 bases, J shed 3 bases, and the junction held 9 bases outside the gene matches. The germline V gene encodes CDR1 SGHTA and CDR2 FQGTGA. The CDR3 DNA follows: TGTGCCAGCAGCTTACGGGACCGACAGGGGGCGTACACTGAAGCTTTCTTT. Residues: CASSLRDRQGAYTEAFF. Full variable domain (missing parts from reference TRBV7-3 and TRBJ1-1): GAGVSQTPSNKVTEKGKYVELRCDPISGHTALYWYRQSLGQGPEFLIYFQGTGAADDSGLPNDRFFAVRPEGSVSTLKIQRTERGDSAVYLCASSLRDRQGAYTEAFFGQGTRLTVV.

Written as DNA, the CDR3 is TGTGCCAGCAGCTTCAGGGGAACGGAGACCCAGTACTTC. Translation: CASSFRGTETQYF. This chain connects TRBV7-2 to TRBJ2-5, with D perhaps matching TRBD1 (6 bases). Trimming pared 3 bases from V and 5 bases from J, leaving 10 bases between. This CDR3 is 13 amino acids long. Germline CDR1 SGHTA, CDR2 FQGNSA.

The V gene is TRBV19, the J gene TRBJ2-3; maybe TRBD1 (6 bases). V shed 0 bases and J shed 6 bases, with 16 bases lying between them. This CDR3 comprises 16 residues. Germline V lookup: CDR1 LNHDA, CDR2 SQIVND (reference sequence). The CDR3 sequence is CASSIDSRQGIDTQYF. CDR3 nucleotides: TGTGCCAGTAGTATAGATTCCAGGCAGGGGATTGATACGCAGTATTTT.

V and J are TRBV5-1 and TRBJ2-1; 10 bases are a match to TRBD1. The CDR3 extends over 15 amino acids. The germline V gene encodes CDR1 SGHRS and CDR2 YFSETQ. J lost 9 bases, V lost 6 bases, and 12 bases had no gene match. CDR3 loop: CASIDRDRGSSEQFF. Written as DNA, the CDR3 is TGCGCCAGCATCGACCGGGACAGGGGATCGTCTGAGCAGTTCTTC.